The text below deals with one T cell receptor (beta chain). Its target is unknown. Data came from immunoSEQ multiplex PCR; TCRdb stores just in-frame clones and leaves some out. The sample lists about 600,000 clones, around 97% occurring once. The V end lost 3 bases, the J end lost 0 bases, and 3 bases lay between the germline ends. Germline CDR1 reads WSHSY; CDR2 reads SAAADI. This CDR3 spans 13 amino acids. This sample was taken from a study of shared clonotypes between healthy human individuals. Study in general: Per donor, three plates held CD4 naive cells, three held CD4 memory, two held CD8 naive and one held CD8 memory.

Points from the study as a whole: Naive subsets usually exceeded memory subsets in estimated richness.

Input material: naive CD4+ T cells sorted from blood. Specified subset: CD45RA+ positively selected. This sequence was found in a woman aged 25 to 39 in good health. The chain joins TRBV10-2 to TRBJ1-3; D uncertain. The CDR3 here is CASSDSSGNTIYF. CDR3 nucleotides: TGCGCCAGCAGTGACAGCTCTGGAAACACCATATATTTT.